Listed here are 10 T cell receptor beta chains from one sample, sequenced in a study of blood T cell repertoires in COVID-19. Clones were read by immunoSEQ multiplex PCR, and TCRdb kept only the in-frame ones, dropping some. The table lists 390,000 or so clones, roughly 88% of them singletons, with more than 1.4% in the top ten. Sequencing was performed on peripheral blood. These receptors came from a woman between 25 and 40 years old with active or convalescent COVID-19.

This chain links TRBV28 with TRBJ2-1, with D possibly matching TRBD1 (7 bases). Trimming removed 2 bases at V and 15 bases at J, with 17 bases between. The CDR3 contains 13 residues. Germline CDR1 is MDHEN and CDR2 is SYDVKM. The chain's CDR3 is CASSLISRDSAFF. The DNA for the CDR3 is TGTGCCAGCAGTTTAATTTCGCGGGACAGTGCGTTCTTC. Drawing the rest from reference TRBV28 and TRBJ2-1, the complete variable domain is DVKVTQSSRYLVKRTGEKVFLECVQDMDHENMFWYRQDPGLGLRLIYFSYDVKMKEKGDIPEGYSVSREKKERFSLILESASTNQTSMYLCASSLISRDSAFFGPGTRLTVL.

The rearrangement uses TRBV13 and TRBJ2-7, with D perhaps matching TRBD2 (5 bases). The V gene lost 5 bases and the J gene lost 3 bases, with 14 bases spanning the gap. The germline gives CDR1 PRHDT, CDR2 FYEKMQ (reference sequence). The CDR3 sequence is 14 residues long. CDR3 nucleotides: TGTGCCAGCAGCAGAGGGCTACCCATCTACGAGCAGTACTTC. This sequence encodes CASSRGLPIYEQYF. Supplemented by reference TRBV13 and TRBJ2-7, the full variable domain reads AAGVIQSPRHLIKEKRETATLKCYPIPRHDTVYWYQQGPGQDPQFLISFYEKMQSDKGSIPDRFSAQQFSDYHSELNMSSLELGDSALYFCASSRGLPIYEQYFGPGTRLTVT.

The chain combines TRBV2 with TRBJ1-1, with TRBD1 identical over 8 bases. The CDR3 is 15 residues long. V lost 2 bases, J lost 6 bases, and 8 bases stayed unmatched. Germline CDR1 and CDR2: SNHLY and FYNNEI. This CDR3 reads CASSERQGMRAEAFF. The CDR3 DNA is TGTGCCAGCAGTGAAAGACAGGGGATGAGGGCTGAAGCTTTCTTT.

This clone was recorded once. The rearrangement links TRBV2 to TRBJ2-2; possibly TRBD1 for D (5 bases). The V and J ends lost 7 bases and 1 base respectively, with 19 bases between them. Germline V CDR1 and CDR2: SNHLY, FYNNEI. This CDR3 is built from 17 residues. CDR3 in DNA: TGTGCCAGCACCCTTTGGACATACGATAGGAACACCGGGGAGCTGTTTTTT. It translates to CASTLWTYDRNTGELFF.

The chain couples TRBV12-5 to TRBJ1-2; D unresolved. The CDR3 spans 19 residues. The germline CDR1 and CDR2 sequences are LGHNT and FRNRAP. Trimming cost V 2 bases and J 5 bases, with 27 bases left between them. The CDR3 DNA reads as TGTGCTAGTGGTTTGATTACTCCGGGAGACCCGCTACTATATTATGGCTACACCTTC. Encoded protein: CASGLITPGDPLLYYGYTF.

The rearrangement joins TRBV7-8 to TRBJ1-2, with D possibly TRBD1 on 5 matching bases. Germline V CDR1 and CDR2: SGHVS, FQNEAQ. Between the trimmed V and J ends, which lost 1 base and 7 bases, there was a span of 13 bases. The CDR3 totals 14 residues. As DNA, the CDR3 is TGTGCCAGCAGCTTAGTTGCGGGGGATGGTGGCTACACCTTC. Residues: CASSLVAGDGGYTF.

The chain is built from TRBV29-1 and TRBJ1-1, with D possibly being TRBD1 (6 bases). The CDR3 has 14 residues. Germline assignment: CDR1 SQVTM and CDR2 ANQGSEA. Trimming stripped 4 bases from V and 4 bases from J, with 16 bases between. The CDR3 is CSVGGGLDSTEAFF. In nucleotides, the CDR3 is TGCAGCGTTGGCGGGGGCCTTGATAGCACTGAAGCTTTCTTT.

This clone was recorded once. The chain joins TRBV24-1 to TRBJ2-2; 8 nucleotides line up with TRBD1. The V and J ends lost 5 bases and 1 base, in that order; junction bases with no gene match: 8. CDR3 size: 17 residues. CDR1 and CDR2 from the germline V gene are KGHDR and SFDVKD. CDR3 in amino acids: CATSGNNRGRNTGELFF. In DNA, the CDR3 is TGTGCCACCAGTGGCAATAACAGGGGGAGGAACACCGGGGAGCTGTTTTTT.

The chain is built from TRBV11-2 and TRBJ2-7; the D gene is possibly TRBD2 (5 bases). Trimming removed 5 bases at V and 9 bases at J, with 23 bases between. The CDR3 loop spans 15 amino acids. Germline V gene lookup returns CDR1 SGHAT and CDR2 FQNNGV. The CDR3 loop reads CASSTGKGQARVQYF. The CDR3, as DNA: TGTGCCAGCAGCACCGGGAAGGGCCAAGCACGGGTGCAGTACTTC.

In this sample, this clone turned up a few times. This chain connects TRBV2 to TRBJ1-2, with 7 bases aligning to TRBD1. Trimming at V came to 6 bases and at J to 4 bases, leaving 8 bases not matched to a gene. Germline V gives CDR1 SNHLY, CDR2 FYNNEI. This CDR3 has 14 residues. The CDR3 DNA is TGTGCCAGCAGGGAGGACAGGTGGACCTATGGCTACACCTTC. Translation: CASREDRWTYGYTF. Based on the CDR3 plus reference TRBV2 and TRBJ1-2, the full variable domain is EPEVTQTPSHQVTQMGQEVILRCVPISNHLYFYWYRQILGQKVEFLVSFYNNEISEKSEIFDDQFSVERPDGSNFTLKIRSTKLEDSAMYFCASREDRWTYGYTFGSGTRLTVV.